A single sample is the source of the 22 T cell receptor beta chains below, sequenced in a study of monozygotic twins with inflammatory bowel disease. From its re-call of the 5' RACE reads, TCRdb lists each CDR3 protein once, without DNA. This table lists 200,000 to 250,000 distinct CDR3 sequences. The source material was blood. The receptors were sampled from a human donor with ulcerative colitis or Crohn's disease, or a healthy co-twin of an affected twin (not recorded which).

The chain joins TRBV29-1 to TRBJ1-1; TCRdb picks TRBD1, but there is no DNA to check that call. Germline-derived CDR1 and CDR2 are SQVTM and ANQGSEA. This CDR3 spans 13 amino acids. CDR3 loop: CSAQGGSHTEAFF.

The V gene is TRBV29-1, the J gene TRBJ2-3; TCRdb proposes TRBD1, but this gene call is untestable without DNA. This CDR3 has 14 amino acids. The V gene's germline CDR1 is SQVTM and CDR2 ANQGSEA. Here the CDR3 reads CSVAGTGGADTQYF.

This chain joins TRBV2 and TRBJ2-1; the TRBD1 assignment by TCRdb is unverifiable without DNA. The CDR3 has 16 residues. Germline loops: CDR1 SNHLY, CDR2 FYNNEI. The CDR3 region is CASSDITGGPYNEQFF.

This sequence joins TRBV6-6 and TRBJ2-1; TCRdb indicates TRBD1, and absent DNA this call remains unverified. The CDR3 is made up of 14 amino acids. Germline CDR1 and CDR2: MNHNY and SVGAGI (reference sequence). CDR3 amino acids: CASSQDLTGNEQFF.

This chain joins TRBV7-2 and TRBJ2-1; TCRdb lists TRBD1, though no DNA is available to test this call. CDR1 is SGHTA and CDR2 is FQGNSA in the germline V gene. The CDR3 totals 11 residues. CDR3 region: CASSLGQGKFF.

The chain carries TRBV30 and TRBJ2-3; as DNA is missing, the TRBD2 call by TCRdb cannot be tested. Germline V gene lookup returns CDR1 GTSNPN and CDR2 SVGIG (reference sequence). The CDR3 is made up of 11 amino acids. The CDR3 is CARYQDNTQYF.

CDR3 region: CASSPGGLYQPQHF. The chain is built from TRBV7-6 and TRBJ1-5; TCRdb's D gene call, TRBD1, goes unchecked for lack of DNA. CDR3 length equals 14 residues. Germline lookup yields CDR1 SGHVS and CDR2 FNYEAQ.

The CDR3 region is CATSSINAGELFF. This chain uses TRBV15 with TRBJ2-2. CDR1 and CDR2 from the germline V gene are LNHNV and YYDKDF (reference sequence). This CDR3 region has 13 residues.

The chain recombines TRBV20-1 with TRBJ2-4; TCRdb selects TRBD2, and the lack of DNA leaves this call unchecked. The CDR3 has 13 amino acids. Germline CDR1 is DFQATT and CDR2 is SNEGSKA (reference sequence). The CDR3 loop is CSAPPGLKNIQYF.

J is TRBJ2-2 and V is TRBV27; the TCRdb D gene call, TRBD1, has no DNA to confirm it. The CDR3 contains 17 residues. CDR1 MNHEY and CDR2 SMNVEV come from the germline V gene (reference sequence). CDR3 residues: CASKWDGGAEITGELFF.

The rearrangement joins TRBV2 to TRBJ2-1; the TCRdb call, TRBD1, lacks DNA for checking. This CDR3 region has 16 residues. Germline V gene sequence: CDR1 SNHLY, CDR2 FYNNEI. CDR3 amino acids: CASRGNWDQKDNEQFF.

V gene TRBV4-3 combines with J gene TRBJ2-2; TCRdb proposes TRBD2, but this gene call is untestable without DNA. The V gene's germline CDR1 is LGHNA and CDR2 YSLEER. This CDR3 has 18 amino acids. The chain's CDR3 is CASSRRTSGRVNTGELFF.

The J gene is TRBJ2-5, the V gene TRBV7-2; TCRdb indicates TRBD1, and absent DNA this call remains unverified. The CDR3 runs 15 residues. CDR1 and CDR2 from the germline V gene are SGHTA and FQGNSA. The chain's CDR3 is CASSLPPGHQETQYF.

The rearrangement joins TRBV5-4 to TRBJ2-3; TCRdb indicates TRBD2, and absent DNA this call remains unverified. Germline assignment: CDR1 SGHNT and CDR2 YYREEE (reference sequence). This CDR3 comprises 14 residues. Here the CDR3 reads CASSLAGLGDTQYF.

The chain uses TRBV4-2 and TRBJ2-2. Germline V lookup: CDR1 LGHNA, CDR2 YNFKEQ. The CDR3 covers 16 residues. CDR3 residues: CASSQEVSANTGELFF.

This sequence joins TRBV7-8 and TRBJ2-1; TCRdb gives TRBD2 as the D gene, but with no DNA this cannot be confirmed. Germline values: CDR1 SGHVS, CDR2 FQNEAQ. The CDR3 covers 17 residues. CDR3 amino acids: CASSSPRLAGLNNEQFF.

The V gene is TRBV20-1, the J gene TRBJ1-3. The CDR3 covers 15 residues. CDR1 is DFQATT and CDR2 is SNEGSKA in the germline V gene (reference sequence). CDR3 loop: CSAREARSSGNTIYF.

The CDR3 sequence is CASRTDNYEKLFF. The chain carries TRBV12-3 or TRBV12-4 and TRBJ1-4. This CDR3 has 13 amino acids.

The V gene is TRBV29-1, the J gene TRBJ1-2; there is no DNA to check the TCRdb D call of TRBD1. Germline loops: CDR1 SQVTM, CDR2 ANQGSEA. CDR3 length: 15 amino acids. The CDR3 region is CSVEGMRTGSDGYTF.

This sequence joins TRBV4-3 and TRBJ2-7. CDR1 and CDR2 (germline): LGHNA, YSLEER. CDR3 length: 13 residues. CDR3: CASSHRGSYEQYF.

The chain links TRBV11-2 to TRBJ2-1; TCRdb's D gene call, TRBD1, goes unchecked for lack of DNA. CDR1 is SGHAT and CDR2 is FQNNGV in the germline V gene. This CDR3 has 13 residues. The CDR3 region is CASSLEGRNEQFF.

CDR3 in amino acids: CASSLEGAGAEAFF. This chain joins TRBV5-1 and TRBJ1-1. Germline CDR1 is SGHRS and CDR2 is YFSETQ. CDR3 length: 14 residues.